Described below is a single T cell receptor (beta chain) sequence and its context. Germline V lookup: CDR1 MNHEY, CDR2 SMNVEV (reference sequence). The length of the CDR3 is 14 residues. The V gene end was trimmed by 3 bases and the J gene end by 8 bases; junction bases not matched to a gene: 3. This entry comes from a study of blood T cell repertoires in COVID-19. Across the whole study: Acute and convalescent COVID-19 samples came from the United States, Italy and Spain.

The cohort comprised adults aged about 18 to 100 years residing in approximately 25 US areas. Participants had their cohort set by participant-reported clinical history. Libraries were prepared by immunoSEQ multiplex PCR; TCRdb keeps only in-frame clonotypes and omits some of them. The data show 200,000 to 250,000 clones, with roughly 90% seen just once and roughly 16% held by the top ten. This sequence originates from a man younger than 45 who had been exposed to COVID-19. The V gene is TRBV27, the J gene TRBJ1-6; 8 bases are a match to TRBD1. The sequenced material came from PBMCs or T cells enriched from blood (not recorded which). The CDR3 DNA reads as TGTGCCAGCAGTTTGAACAGGGGGGATTCACCCCTCCACTTT. Translating it yields CASSLNRGDSPLHF.